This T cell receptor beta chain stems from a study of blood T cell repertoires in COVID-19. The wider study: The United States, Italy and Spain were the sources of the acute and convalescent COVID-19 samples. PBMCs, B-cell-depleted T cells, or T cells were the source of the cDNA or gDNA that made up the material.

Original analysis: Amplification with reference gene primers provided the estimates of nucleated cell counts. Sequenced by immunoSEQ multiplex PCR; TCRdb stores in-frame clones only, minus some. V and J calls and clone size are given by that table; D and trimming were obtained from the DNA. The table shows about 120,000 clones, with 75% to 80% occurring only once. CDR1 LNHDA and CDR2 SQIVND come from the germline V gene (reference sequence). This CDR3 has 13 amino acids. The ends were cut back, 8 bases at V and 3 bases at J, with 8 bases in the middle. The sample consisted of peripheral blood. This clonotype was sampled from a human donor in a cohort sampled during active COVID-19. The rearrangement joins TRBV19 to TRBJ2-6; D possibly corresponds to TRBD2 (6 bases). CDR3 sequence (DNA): TGTGCCAGTGGGACTGGTGGGGCCAACGTCCTGACTTTC. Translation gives CASGTGGANVLTF.